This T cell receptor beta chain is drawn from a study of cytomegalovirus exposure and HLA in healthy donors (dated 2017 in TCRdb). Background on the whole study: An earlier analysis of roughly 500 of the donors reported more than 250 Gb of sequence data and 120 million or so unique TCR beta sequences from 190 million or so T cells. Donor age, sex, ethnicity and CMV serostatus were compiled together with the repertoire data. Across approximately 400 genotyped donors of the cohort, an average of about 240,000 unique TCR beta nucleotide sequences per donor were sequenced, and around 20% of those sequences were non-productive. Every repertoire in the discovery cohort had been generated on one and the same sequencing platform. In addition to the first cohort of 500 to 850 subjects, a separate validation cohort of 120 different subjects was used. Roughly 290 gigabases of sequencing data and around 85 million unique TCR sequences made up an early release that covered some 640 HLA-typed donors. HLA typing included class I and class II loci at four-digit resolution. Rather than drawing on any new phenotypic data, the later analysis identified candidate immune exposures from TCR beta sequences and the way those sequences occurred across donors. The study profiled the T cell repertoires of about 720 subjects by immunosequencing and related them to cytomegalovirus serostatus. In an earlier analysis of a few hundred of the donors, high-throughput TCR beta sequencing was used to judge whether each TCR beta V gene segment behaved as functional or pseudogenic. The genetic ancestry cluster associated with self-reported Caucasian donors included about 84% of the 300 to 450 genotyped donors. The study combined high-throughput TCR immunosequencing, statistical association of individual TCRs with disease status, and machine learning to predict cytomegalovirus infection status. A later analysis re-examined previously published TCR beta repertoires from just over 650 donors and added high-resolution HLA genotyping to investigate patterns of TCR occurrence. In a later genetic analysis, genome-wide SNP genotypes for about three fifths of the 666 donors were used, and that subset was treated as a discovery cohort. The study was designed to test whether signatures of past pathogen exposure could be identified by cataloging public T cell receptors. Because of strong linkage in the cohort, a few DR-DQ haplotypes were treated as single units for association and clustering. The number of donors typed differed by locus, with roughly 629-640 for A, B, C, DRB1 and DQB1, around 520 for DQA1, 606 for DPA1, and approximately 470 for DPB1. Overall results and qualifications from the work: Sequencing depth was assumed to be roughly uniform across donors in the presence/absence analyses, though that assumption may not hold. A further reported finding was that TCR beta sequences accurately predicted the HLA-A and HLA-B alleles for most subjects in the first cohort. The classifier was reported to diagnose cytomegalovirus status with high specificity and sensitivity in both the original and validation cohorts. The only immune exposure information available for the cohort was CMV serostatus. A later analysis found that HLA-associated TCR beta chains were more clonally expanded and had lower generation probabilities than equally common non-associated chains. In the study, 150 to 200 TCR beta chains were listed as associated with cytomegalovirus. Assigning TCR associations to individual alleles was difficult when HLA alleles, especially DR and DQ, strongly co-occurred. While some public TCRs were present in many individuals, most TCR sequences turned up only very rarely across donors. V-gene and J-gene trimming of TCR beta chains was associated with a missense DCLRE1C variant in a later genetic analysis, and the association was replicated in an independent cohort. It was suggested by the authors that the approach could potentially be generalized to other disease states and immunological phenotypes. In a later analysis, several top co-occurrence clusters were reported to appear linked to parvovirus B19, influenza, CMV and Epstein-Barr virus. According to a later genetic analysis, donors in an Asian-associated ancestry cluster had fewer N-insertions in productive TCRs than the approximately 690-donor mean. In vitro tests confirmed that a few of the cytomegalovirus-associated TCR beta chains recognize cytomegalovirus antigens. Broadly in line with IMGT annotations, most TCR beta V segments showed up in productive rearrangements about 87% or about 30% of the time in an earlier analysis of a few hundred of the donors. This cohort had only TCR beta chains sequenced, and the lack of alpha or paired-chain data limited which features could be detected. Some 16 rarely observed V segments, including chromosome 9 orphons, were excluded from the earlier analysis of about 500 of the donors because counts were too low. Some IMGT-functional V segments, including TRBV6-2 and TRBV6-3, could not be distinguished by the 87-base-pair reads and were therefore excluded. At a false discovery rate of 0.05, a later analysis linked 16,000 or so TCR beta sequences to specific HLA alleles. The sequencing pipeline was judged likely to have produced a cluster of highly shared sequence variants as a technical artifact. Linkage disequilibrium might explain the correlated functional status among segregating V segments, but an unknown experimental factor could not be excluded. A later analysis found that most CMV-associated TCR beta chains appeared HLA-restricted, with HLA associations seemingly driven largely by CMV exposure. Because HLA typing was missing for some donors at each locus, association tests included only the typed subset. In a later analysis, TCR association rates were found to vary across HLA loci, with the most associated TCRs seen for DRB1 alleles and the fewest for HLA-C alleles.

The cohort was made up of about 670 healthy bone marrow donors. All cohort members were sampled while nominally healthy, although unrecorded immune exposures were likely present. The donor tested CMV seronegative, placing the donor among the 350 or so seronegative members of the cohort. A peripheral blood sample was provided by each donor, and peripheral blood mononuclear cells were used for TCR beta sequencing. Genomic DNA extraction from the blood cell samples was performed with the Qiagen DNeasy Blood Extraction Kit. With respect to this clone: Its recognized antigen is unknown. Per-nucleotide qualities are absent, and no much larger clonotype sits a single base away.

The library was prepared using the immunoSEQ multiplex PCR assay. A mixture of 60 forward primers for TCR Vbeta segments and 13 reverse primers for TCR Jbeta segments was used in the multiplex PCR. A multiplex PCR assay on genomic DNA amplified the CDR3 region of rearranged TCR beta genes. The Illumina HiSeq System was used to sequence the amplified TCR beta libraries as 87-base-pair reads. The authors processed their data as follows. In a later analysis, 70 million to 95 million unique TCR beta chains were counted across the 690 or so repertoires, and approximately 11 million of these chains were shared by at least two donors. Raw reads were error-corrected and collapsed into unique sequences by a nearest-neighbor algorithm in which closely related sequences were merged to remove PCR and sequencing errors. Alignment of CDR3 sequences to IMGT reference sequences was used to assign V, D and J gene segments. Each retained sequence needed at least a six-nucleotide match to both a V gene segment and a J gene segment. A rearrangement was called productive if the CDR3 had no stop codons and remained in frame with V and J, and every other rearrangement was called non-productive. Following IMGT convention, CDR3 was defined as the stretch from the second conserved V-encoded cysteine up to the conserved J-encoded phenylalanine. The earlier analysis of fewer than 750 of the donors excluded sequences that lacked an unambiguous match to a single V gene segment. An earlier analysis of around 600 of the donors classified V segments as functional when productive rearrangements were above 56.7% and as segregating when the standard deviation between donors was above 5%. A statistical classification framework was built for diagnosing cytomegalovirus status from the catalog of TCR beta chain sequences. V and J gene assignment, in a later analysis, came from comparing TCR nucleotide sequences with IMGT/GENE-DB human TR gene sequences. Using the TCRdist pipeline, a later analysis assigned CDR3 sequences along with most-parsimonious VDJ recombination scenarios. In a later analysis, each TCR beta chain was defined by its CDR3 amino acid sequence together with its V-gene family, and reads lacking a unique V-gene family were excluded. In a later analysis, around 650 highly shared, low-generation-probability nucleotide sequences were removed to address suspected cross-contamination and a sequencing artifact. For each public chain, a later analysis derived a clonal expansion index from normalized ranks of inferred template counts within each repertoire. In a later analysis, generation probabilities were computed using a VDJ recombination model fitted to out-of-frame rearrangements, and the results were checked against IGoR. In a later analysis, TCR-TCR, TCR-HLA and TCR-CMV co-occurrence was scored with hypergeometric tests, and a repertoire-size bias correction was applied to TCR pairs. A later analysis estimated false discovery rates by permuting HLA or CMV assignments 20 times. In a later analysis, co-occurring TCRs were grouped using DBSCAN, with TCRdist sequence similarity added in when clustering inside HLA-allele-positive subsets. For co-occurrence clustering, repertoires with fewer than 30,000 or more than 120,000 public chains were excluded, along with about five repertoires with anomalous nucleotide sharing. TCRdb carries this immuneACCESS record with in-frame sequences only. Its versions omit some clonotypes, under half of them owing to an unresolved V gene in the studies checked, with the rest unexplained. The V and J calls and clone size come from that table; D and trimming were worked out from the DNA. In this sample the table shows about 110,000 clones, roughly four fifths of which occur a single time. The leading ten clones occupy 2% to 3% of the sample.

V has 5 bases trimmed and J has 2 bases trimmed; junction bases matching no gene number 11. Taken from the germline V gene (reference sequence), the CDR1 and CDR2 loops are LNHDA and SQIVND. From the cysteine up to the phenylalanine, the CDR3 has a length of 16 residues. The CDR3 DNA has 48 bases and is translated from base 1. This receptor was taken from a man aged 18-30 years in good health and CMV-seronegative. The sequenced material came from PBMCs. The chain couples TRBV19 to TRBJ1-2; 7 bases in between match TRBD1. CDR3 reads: CASSQHTGATNYGYTF. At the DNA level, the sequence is TGTGCCAGTAGTCAGCACACAGGGGCCACAAACTATGGCTACACCTTC.